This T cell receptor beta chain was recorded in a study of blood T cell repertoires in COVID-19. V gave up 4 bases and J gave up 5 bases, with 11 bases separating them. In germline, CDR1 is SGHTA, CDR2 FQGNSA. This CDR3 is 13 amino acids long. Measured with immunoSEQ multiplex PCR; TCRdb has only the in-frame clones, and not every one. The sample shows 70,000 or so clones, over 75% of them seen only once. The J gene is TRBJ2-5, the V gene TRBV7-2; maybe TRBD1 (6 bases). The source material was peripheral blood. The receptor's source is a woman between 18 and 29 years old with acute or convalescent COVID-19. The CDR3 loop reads CASSSTGGETQYF. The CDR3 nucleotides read TGTGCCAGCAGCTCGACAGGCGGGGAGACCCAGTACTTC.